Listed below are T cell receptor beta chains from one sample, sequenced in a study of CD8 T cells in ankylosing spondylitis. TCRdb reprocessed the 5' RACE reads via MiXCR and lists one record per CDR3 protein. The sample records some 840,000 distinct CDR3 sequences, about 12% being singletons. Sequenced material: blood, either unsorted or a sorted T cell fraction (not recorded which). These receptors were taken from a male donor with ankylosing spondylitis. Each CDR3 is given with its conserved first and last residue. Fields, in order: D gene, clone size, V gene, J gene, CDR3 DNA, CDR3 protein. D genes are given only for firm matches. A clone size is listed for some rows: how often the clone was seen (once, few, many), or a class if it is expanded.

>NA|few|TRBV7-2|TRBJ1-1
TGTGCCAGCAGCTTAGCGCAAGTGAACACTGAAGCTTTCTTT
CASSLAQVNTEAFF
>TRBD2|many|TRBV20-1|TRBJ2-1
TGCAGTGCTCGGGGGGGACCTAGACCAAATGAGCAGTTCTTC
CSARGGPRPNEQFF
>NA|many|TRBV10-3|TRBJ2-2
TGTGCCATCAGTGACAGGGACACCGGGGAGCTGTTTTTT
CAISDRDTGELFF
>NA|few|TRBV12-3/TRBV12-4|TRBJ2-5
TGTGCCAGCAGCCCAGAACGAAGAGAGACCCAGTACTTC
CASSPERRETQYF
>TRBD1|NA|TRBV7-6|TRBJ2-1
TGTGCCAGCAGCCAGAGAGGGGGACAGGATGAGCAGTTCTTC
CASSQRGGQDEQFF
>NA|NA|TRBV7-2|TRBJ2-3
TGTGCCAGCAGCTTACGGGGTTTTGGCACAGATACGCAGTATTTT
CASSLRGFGTDTQYF
>NA|NA|TRBV5-1|TRBJ1-1
TGCGCCAGCAGCGATGGGGGGGCCATGAACACTGAAGCTTTCTTT
CASSDGGAMNTEAFF
>NA|few|TRBV20-1|TRBJ2-2
TGCAGTGCGCCGGAAGAATTACAGAGGACCGGGGAGCTGTTTTTT
CSAPEELQRTGELFF
>TRBD1|NA|TRBV28|TRBJ1-5
TGTGCCAGCAGAGAACAGGGGACGGAGCCCCAGCATTTT
CASREQGTEPQHF
>NA|many|TRBV12-3/TRBV12-4|TRBJ2-3
TGTGCCAGCACCCCGGGGGGCGGGGGCTGGACAGATACGCAGTATTTT
CASTPGGGGWTDTQYF
>NA|few|TRBV20-1|TRBJ1-1
TGCAGTGCTAGGTGGGGGGGGACTGAAGCTTTCTTT
CSARWGGTEAFF
>NA|many|TRBV20-1|TRBJ2-1
TGCAGTGCTGAATTGGGTACGATGGGGGGTGAGCAGTTCTTC
CSAELGTMGGEQFF
>NA|NA|TRBV6-2/TRBV6-3|TRBJ1-5
TGTGCCAGCAGTTATATTGTCCATCAGCCCCAGCATTTT
CASSYIVHQPQHF
>TRBD1|many|TRBV15|TRBJ1-4
TGTGCCACCAGCAGGGATCTACAGGGGATGCCCGGCCAGAATGAAAAACTGTTTTTT
CATSRDLQGMPGQNEKLFF
>NA|once|TRBV4-2|TRBJ2-7
TGTGCCAGCAGCCAAGATCAGGTGCGACGAAGCGAGCAGTACTTC
CASSQDQVRRSEQYF
>NA|few|TRBV20-1|TRBJ2-7
TGCAGTGCTAGAGAAGGGGCGGAGCCATCCTACGAGCAGTACTTC
CSAREGAEPSYEQYF
>NA|few|TRBV29-1|TRBJ2-1
TGCAGCGTTGCCCCAGGGGATGAGCAGTTCTTC
CSVAPGDEQFF
>NA|few|TRBV6-1|TRBJ2-7
TGTGCCAGCAGTCTATCCCTGGGGGGCATCGGTTCCTACGAGCAGTACTTC
CASSLSLGGIGSYEQYF
>TRBD2|few|TRBV20-1|TRBJ2-1
TGCAGTGCTAGACCCCCGGGAGGTGAGCAGTTCTTC
CSARPPGGEQFF
>NA|many|TRBV20-1|TRBJ2-2
TGCAGTGCTAGAAACAGACTTACCACCGGGGAGCTGTTTTTT
CSARNRLTTGELFF
>TRBD2|NA|TRBV20-1|TRBJ2-1
TGCAGTGCTAGAGTTCCTTGGGGAACCGGGACTAGGGATAATGAGCAGTTCTTC
CSARVPWGTGTRDNEQFF
>TRBD2|many|TRBV20-1|TRBJ2-3
TGCAGTGCCAGACTAGCTGGGCGGGATACGCAGTATTTT
CSARLAGRDTQYF
>NA|few|TRBV9|TRBJ1-2
TGTGCCAGCAGCGTATCTGAGTGGTATGGCTACACCTTC
CASSVSEWYGYTF
>NA|few|TRBV4-3|TRBJ2-3
TGCGCCAGCAGCCAAGATCCCAGGAAGGGCACGCAGTATTTT
CASSQDPRKGTQYF
>NA|many|TRBV29-1|TRBJ2-2
TGCAGCGTTGTTGAGGGATCGAACACCGGGGAGCTGTTTTTT
CSVVEGSNTGELFF
>TRBD1|many|TRBV11-1|TRBJ1-2
TGTGCCAGCAGCCCGGGACAGTTCTATGGCTACACCTTC
CASSPGQFYGYTF
>NA|NA|TRBV14|TRBJ2-7
TGTGCCAGCAGCCAAAAGTTCTGGGACACCGTATACGAGCAGTACTTC
CASSQKFWDTVYEQYF
>NA|few|TRBV6-2/TRBV6-3|TRBJ1-1
TGTGCCAGCAGTTTGACCGTCACCCTGACTGAAGCTTTCTTT
CASSLTVTLTEAFF
>NA|few|TRBV7-2|TRBJ1-1
TGTGCCAGCAGCCTTAACGTGAGGACTGAAGCTTTCTTT
CASSLNVRTEAFF
>TRBD1|NA|TRBV25-1|TRBJ1-6
TGTGCCAGCAGTGATTGGACAGGGCTTAATAATTCACCCCTCCACTTT
CASSDWTGLNNSPLHF
>NA|many|TRBV20-1|TRBJ2-7
TGCAGTGCAGGGAAGACGATCGAGCAGTACTTC
CSAGKTIEQYF
>TRBD1|few|TRBV6-1|TRBJ1-4
TGTGCCAGCAGCCCCCAGGGTAGGACAGGGACCGAAAAACTGTTTTTT
CASSPQGRTGTEKLFF
>TRBD1|few|TRBV9|TRBJ1-4
TGTGCCAGCAGCGGGACAGGGCACAGAAAACTGTTTTTT
CASSGTGHRKLFF
>NA|NA|TRBV4-2|TRBJ1-1
TGTGCCAGCAGCCAAGGGGCCAGGGGTTGGGATGAAGCTTTCTTT
CASSQGARGWDEAFF
>TRBD2|NA|TRBV5-1|TRBJ2-2
TGCGCCAGCAGCTTGGCCGCGGGAGTTGATACCGGGGAGCTGTTTTTT
CASSLAAGVDTGELFF
>NA|NA|TRBV6-2/TRBV6-3|TRBJ1-5
TGTGCCAGCAGTTATCGGGCGGGACAACTTAGCAATCAGCCCCAGCATTTT
CASSYRAGQLSNQPQHF
>NA|few|TRBV7-2|TRBJ2-2
TGTGCCAGCACCATAGGAGGATGGGGCGCCGGGGAGCTGTTTTTT
CASTIGGWGAGELFF
>NA|NA|TRBV6-1|TRBJ1-2
TGTGCCAGCAGTGAAAGGACCGACTATAACTATGGCTACACCTTC
CASSERTDYNYGYTF
>NA|few|TRBV5-1|TRBJ2-7
TGCGCCAGCAGCGGCGCCCTGGCCTACGAGCAGTACTTC
CASSGALAYEQYF
>NA|few|TRBV20-1|TRBJ1-2
TGCAGTGCTAGTCGAGGGAGCCTTAACTATGGCTACACCTTC
CSASRGSLNYGYTF
>NA|many|TRBV10-3|TRBJ1-1
TGTGCCATCAGCCAAGGATTGGGGGCGCGGGGCACTGAAGCTTTCTTT
CAISQGLGARGTEAFF
>TRBD1|few|TRBV5-1|TRBJ1-1
TGCGCCAGCAGCTTGGGAGTAGGGGGCGGCACTGAAGCTTTCTTT
CASSLGVGGGTEAFF
>TRBD2|NA|TRBV4-3|TRBJ2-3
TGCGCCAGCAGCCCTCTCAGCGGGAGCGCAGATACGCAGTATTTT
CASSPLSGSADTQYF
>TRBD1|NA|TRBV7-9|TRBJ1-5
TGTGCCAGCAGCTTGGGACAGGGGGTTGGGAGCAATCAGCCCCAGCATTTT
CASSLGQGVGSNQPQHF
>TRBD1|many|TRBV29-1|TRBJ1-2
TGCAGCGTTGGAGGACAGGGGTACACCTTC
CSVGGQGYTF
>TRBD1|NA|TRBV18|TRBJ1-6
TGTGCCAGCTCACTAACCGGGACAGGGGGCTATAATTCACCCCTCCACTTT
CASSLTGTGGYNSPLHF
>NA|NA|TRBV6-5|TRBJ2-2
TGTGCCAGCAGTTACTTCGCTCTCGCGGGCACCGGGGAGCTGTTTTTT
CASSYFALAGTGELFF
>NA|NA|TRBV4-3|TRBJ2-7
TGCGCCAGCAGCCAAGCCCTGGGGACTTTTAGCTCCTACGAGCAGTACTTC
CASSQALGTFSSYEQYF
>NA|NA|TRBV6-1|TRBJ2-7
TGTGCCAGCACCACGCATCCGGACTACGAGCAGTACTTC
CASTTHPDYEQYF